The entry below describes one T cell receptor beta chain. The antigen remains undetermined. The data were obtained in a study of PD-1 blockade in classical Hodgkin lymphoma. General observations from the study: CD8+ TCR diversity did not rise significantly by C4D1, unlike CD4+. Baseline diversity in complete responders resembled that of newly diagnosed patients.

Each patient experienced a relapse that followed autologous stem cell transplantation, and brentuximab vedotin exposure varied. CDR1 and CDR2 from the germline V gene are KGHSH and LQKENI. V dropped 2 bases and J dropped 5 bases, with 16 bases sitting between them. The CDR3 length is 16 residues. Repertoires were generated with immunoSEQ multiplex PCR, while TCRdb's copy carries only in-frame clones and drops some. The sample carries tens of thousands of clones, 70% to 90% recorded once. This sequence was found in a human donor with classical Hodgkin lymphoma. This chain connects TRBV18 to TRBJ2-1; D possibly corresponds to TRBD2 (5 bases). The sequencing here drew on peripheral blood mononuclear cells (PBMCs), taken before the second cycle of nivolumab. The CDR3 DNA sequence: TGTGCCAGCTCACCAGCGTCGGTAGCGAATCACAATGAGCAGTTCTTC. It yields the protein CASSPASVANHNEQFF.